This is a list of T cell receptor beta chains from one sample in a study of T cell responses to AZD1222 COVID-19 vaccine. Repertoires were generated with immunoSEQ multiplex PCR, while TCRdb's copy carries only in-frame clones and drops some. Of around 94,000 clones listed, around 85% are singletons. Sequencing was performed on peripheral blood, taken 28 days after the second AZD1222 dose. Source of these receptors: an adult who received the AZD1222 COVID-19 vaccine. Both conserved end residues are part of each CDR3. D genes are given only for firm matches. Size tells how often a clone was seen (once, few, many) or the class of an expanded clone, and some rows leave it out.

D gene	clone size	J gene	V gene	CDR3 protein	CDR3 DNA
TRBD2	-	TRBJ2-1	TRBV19	CASSAGLAGGNEQFF	TGTGCCAGTAGTGCGGGACTAGCGGGAGGAAATGAGCAGTTCTTC
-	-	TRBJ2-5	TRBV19	CASSIDQGSETQYF	TGTGCCAGTAGTATAGATCAGGGGTCGGAGACCCAGTACTTC
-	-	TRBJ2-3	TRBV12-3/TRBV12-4	CASRPSTDTQYF	TGTGCCAGCAGGCCTAGCACAGATACGCAGTATTTT
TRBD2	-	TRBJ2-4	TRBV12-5	CASGGRTSGLAKNIQYF	TGTGCTAGTGGTGGCCGGACTAGCGGACTAGCCAAAAACATTCAGTACTTC
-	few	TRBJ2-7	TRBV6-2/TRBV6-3	CASSYSGAGTYEQYF	TGTGCCAGCAGTTACTCGGGAGCAGGGACCTACGAGCAGTACTTC
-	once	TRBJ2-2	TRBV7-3	CASSPNPPGTPGELFF	TGTGCCAGCAGCCCGAATCCCCCAGGGACCCCCGGGGAGCTGTTTTTT
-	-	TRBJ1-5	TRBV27	CASSFGIGSQPQHF	TGTGCCAGCAGTTTCGGGATTGGCAGTCAGCCCCAGCATTTT
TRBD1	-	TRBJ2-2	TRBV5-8	CASRPGQAFAGELFF	TGTGCCAGCAGACCAGGACAGGCGTTCGCCGGGGAGCTGTTTTTT
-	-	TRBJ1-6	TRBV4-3	CASSQDRTAGNSPLHF	TGCGCCAGCAGCCAGGATAGGACAGCCGGCAATTCACCCCTCCACTTT
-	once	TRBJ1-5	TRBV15	CATSRDGGRPQHF	TGTGCCACCAGCAGAGATGGAGGCCGGCCCCAGCATTTT
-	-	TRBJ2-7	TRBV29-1	CSVCHVGEQYF	TGCAGCGTTTGTCACGTCGGCGAGCAGTACTTC
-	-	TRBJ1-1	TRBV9	CASSVDSLGAPEAFF	TGTGCCAGCAGCGTAGATTCGTTGGGTGCCCCTGAAGCTTTCTTT
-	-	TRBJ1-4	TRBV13	CASSLGSGDNEKLFF	TGTGCCAGCAGCTTAGGGTCAGGAGATAATGAAAAACTGTTTTTT
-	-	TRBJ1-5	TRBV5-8	CASSPNINQPQHF	TGTGCCAGCAGCCCAAATATCAATCAGCCCCAGCATTTT
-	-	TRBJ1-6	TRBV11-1	CASSYRVGSPLHF	TGTGCCAGCAGCTACAGGGTAGGCTCACCCCTCCACTTT
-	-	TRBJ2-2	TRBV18	CASSQGPDGELFF	TGTGCCAGCTCACAGGGTCCGGACGGGGAGCTGTTTTTT
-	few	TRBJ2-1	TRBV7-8	CASSLIGGNEQFF	TGTGCCAGCAGCTTAATCGGTGGCAATGAGCAGTTCTTC
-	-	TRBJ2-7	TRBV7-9	CASSNQDSSHSYEQYF	TGTGCCAGCAGCAACCAAGACAGCTCACATTCCTACGAGCAGTACTTC
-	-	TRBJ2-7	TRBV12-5	CASGLRNHPGTPKTTYEQYF	TGTGCTAGTGGTTTGAGGAACCACCCCGGGACTCCGAAAACGACCTACGAGCAGTACTTC
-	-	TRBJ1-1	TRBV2	CASSEAKGMNTEAFF	TGTGCCAGCAGTGAAGCGAAGGGGATGAACACTGAAGCTTTCTTT
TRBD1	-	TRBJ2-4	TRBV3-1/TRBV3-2	CASSQDSRGRLDIQYF	TGTGCCAGCAGCCAAGATTCCAGGGGGCGTCTCGACATTCAGTACTTC
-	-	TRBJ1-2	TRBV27	CASRTSGFGYTF	TGTGCCAGCAGAACTTCAGGGTTCGGCTACACCTTC
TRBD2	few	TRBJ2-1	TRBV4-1	CASSPRTSENEQFF	TGCGCCAGCAGCCCGAGGACTAGCGAGAATGAGCAGTTCTTC
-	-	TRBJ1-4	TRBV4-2	CASSQNLPGVDEKLFF	TGTGCCAGCAGCCAAAATTTGCCAGGGGTCGATGAAAAACTGTTTTTT
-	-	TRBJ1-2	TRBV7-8	CASSLAGGNYYGYTF	TGTGCCAGCAGCTTAGCAGGTGGTAACTACTATGGCTACACCTTC
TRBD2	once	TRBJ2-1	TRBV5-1	CASSLFTSGSSNEQFF	TGCGCCAGCAGCTTGTTCACTAGCGGGAGTAGCAATGAGCAGTTCTTC
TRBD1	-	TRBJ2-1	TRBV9	CASSVVPDRLDEQFF	TGTGCCAGCAGCGTAGTCCCGGACAGGCTGGATGAGCAGTTCTTC
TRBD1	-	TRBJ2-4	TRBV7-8	CASSRETGDRFQYF	TGTGCCAGCAGCCGAGAGACAGGGGATCGATTTCAGTACTTC
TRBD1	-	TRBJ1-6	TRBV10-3	CAIRGQGDNSPLHF	TGTGCCATCAGGGGACAGGGGGATAATTCACCCCTCCACTTT
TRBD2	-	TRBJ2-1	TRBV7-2	CASSSMGSASGGASEQFF	TGTGCCAGCAGCTCCATGGGTTCGGCTAGCGGGGGGGCGAGTGAGCAGTTCTTC
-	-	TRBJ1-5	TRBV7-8	CASSSQGLNSNQPQHF	TGTGCCAGCAGCTCTCAGGGTCTCAATAGCAATCAGCCCCAGCATTTT
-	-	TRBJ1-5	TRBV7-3	CASSPNLGEHTGNQPQHF	TGTGCCAGCAGCCCAAATTTGGGGGAACATACAGGCAATCAGCCCCAGCATTTT
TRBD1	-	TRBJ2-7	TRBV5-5	CASSPGTGRYEQYF	TGTGCCAGCAGCCCCGGGACAGGGAGGTACGAGCAGTACTTC
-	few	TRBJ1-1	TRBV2	CASSEVVGAAFF	TGTGCCAGCAGTGAGGTAGTGGGGGCAGCTTTCTTT
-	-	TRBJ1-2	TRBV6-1	CASSEALGTDYGYTF	TGTGCCAGCAGTGAAGCGCTAGGGACCGACTATGGCTACACCTTC
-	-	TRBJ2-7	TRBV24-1	CATLELATYYEQYF	TGTGCCACCTTGGAATTGGCCACTTACTACGAGCAGTACTTC
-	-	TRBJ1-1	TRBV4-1	CASSLTWDTEAFF	TGCGCCAGCAGCCTAACTTGGGACACTGAAGCTTTCTTT
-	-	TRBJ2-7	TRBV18	CASSPLSESGTANF	TGTGCCAGCTCACCACTCTCAGAGTCCGGGACGGCCAACTTC
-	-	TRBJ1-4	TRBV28	CASRRSGTQELKLFF	TGTGCCAGCAGACGCTCCGGGACTCAGGAGTTAAAACTGTTTTTT
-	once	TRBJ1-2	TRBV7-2	CASSLYGYTF	TGTGCCAGCAGCTTATATGGCTACACCTTC
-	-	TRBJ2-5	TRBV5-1	CASSQGLLQETQYF	TGCGCCAGCAGCCAAGGGTTACTACAAGAGACCCAGTACTTC
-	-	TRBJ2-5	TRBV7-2	CASSLVPGPGETQYF	TGTGCCAGCAGCTTAGTTCCGGGGCCCGGGGAGACCCAGTACTTC
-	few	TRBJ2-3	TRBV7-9	CASNSRDGGYTQYF	TGTGCCAGCAACTCCCGGGACGGTGGATATACGCAGTATTTT
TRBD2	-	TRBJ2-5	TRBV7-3	CASSPGTSGVETQYF	TGTGCCAGCAGCCCCGGGACTAGCGGGGTGGAGACCCAGTACTTC
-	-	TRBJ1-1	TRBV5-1	CASSLTGQVNTEAFF	TGCGCCAGCAGCTTGACGGGACAAGTGAACACTGAAGCTTTCTTT
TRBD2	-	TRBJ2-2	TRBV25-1	CASSVTSGGDSGELFF	TGTGCCAGCAGTGTTACTAGCGGGGGGGACTCCGGGGAGCTGTTTTTT
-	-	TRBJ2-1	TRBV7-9	CASSPAGYNEQFF	TGTGCCAGCAGCCCCGCCGGCTACAATGAGCAGTTCTTC
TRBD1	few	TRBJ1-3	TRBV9	CASSADRIDGNTIYF	TGTGCCAGCAGTGCGGACAGGATCGATGGAAACACCATATATTTT